This T cell receptor beta chain was obtained from a study of regulatory T cells in long-lasting Graves disease. Through Arm-PCR of CDR3 regions and iRepertoire HTBI primers, TCR beta libraries were built. TCRdb fed the multiplex PCR reads into MiXCR, producing one record per CDR3 protein. The data show about 530,000 distinct CDR3 sequences, 16% seen once. Study findings and constraints: Whereas 966 public clonotypes were shared by new patients, persistent patients shared more, at a few thousand.

V lost 3 bases and J lost 0, with 12 bases in between. CDR3 size: 17 residues. Per the germline V gene, CDR1 is MNHEY and CDR2 is SVGAGI. A few counts support this clonotype. The antigen remains unidentified. Time point noted: newly diagnosed GD, antithyroid drugs for less than 3 months. Following extraction of RNA from PBMCs, that RNA was used to make the TCR library. With EDTA tubes as the receptacles, about 9.2 milliliters of peripheral blood were drawn. This same sample was also taken into another study, of T cells in Graves' hyperthyroidism and ophthalmopathy. From that study: With the HTBI primer set, the TCR CDR3 went through a first round of RT-PCR. In blood, most of the thyroid clonotypes expanded above 0.001 were also present.

The TCR was taken from a woman aged 40 to 65 with Graves disease. Material: peripheral blood mononuclear cells (PBMCs), obtained at new diagnosis, from a patient treated with antithyroid drugs. The V gene is TRBV6-5, the J gene TRBJ2-6; D might be TRBD2 (5 bases). DNA for the CDR3: TGTGCCAGCAGTTATTCCCGGGGTCTCTCTGGGGCCAACGTCCTGACTTTC. Translating gives CASSYSRGLSGANVLTF.